This entry lists 20 T cell receptor beta chains sequenced from one sample in a study of cytomegalovirus exposure and HLA in healthy donors. The PCR employed 60 Vbeta primers together with 13 Jbeta primers. Measured with immunoSEQ multiplex PCR; TCRdb has only the in-frame clones, and not every one. The sample includes around 150,000 clones, more than 75% of them seen just once. Sequenced sample: PBMCs. The receptors here all came from a man aged 18 to 30 in good health and CMV-seropositive.

This clone was detected only once. The chain joins TRBV9 to TRBJ1-1; TRBD1 agrees at 8 bases. The trim removed 0 bases at V and 4 bases at J, leaving 5 bases unmatched. The germline V gene encodes CDR1 SGDLS and CDR2 YYNGEE. The CDR3 contains 15 residues. CDR3 loop: CASSVAGTGGTEAFF. DNA of the CDR3: TGTGCCAGCAGCGTAGCGGGAACAGGGGGCACTGAAGCTTTCTTT. Full variable domain (missing parts from reference TRBV9 and TRBJ1-1): DSGVTQTPKHLITATGQRVTLRCSPRSGDLSVYWYQQSLDQGLQFLIQYYNGEERAKGNILERFSAQQFPDLHSELNLSSLELGDSALYFCASSVAGTGGTEAFFGQGTRLTVV.

Turning to this clone: At one end the junction does not follow the germline gene, possibly because of a read error. The chain has TRBV9 and TRBJ1-2; TRBD1 agrees at 10 bases. CDR1 is SGDLS and CDR2 is YYNGEE in the germline V gene. The CDR3 runs to 16 residues. CDR3 coding DNA: TGTGCCGGCAGCGTGAAGAAGACAGGGGGCTCGGATGGCTACACCTTC. Protein sequence: CAGSVKKTGGSDGYTF.

The V and J genes are TRBV2 and TRBJ1-1; 8 positions match TRBD1. The V and J ends lost 10 bases and 4 bases, in that order; junction bases with no gene match: 20. Germline CDR1 SNHLY, CDR2 FYNNEI. CDR3 length: 17 residues. The CDR3 region is CAMRARDRTARGTEAFF. The DNA for the CDR3 is TGTGCCATGCGGGCGCGGGACAGGACGGCCCGAGGCACTGAAGCTTTCTTT.

The gene calls are TRBV29-1 and TRBJ1-4, with D possibly TRBD1 on 5 matching bases. The germline V gene has CDR1 SQVTM and CDR2 ANQGSEA. Trimming took off 1 base at V and 8 bases at J, with 23 bases between the two ends. The CDR3 runs to 17 residues. The CDR3 spells CSVEGTLATRPGEKLFF. The DNA for the CDR3 is TGCAGCGTTGAAGGGACGCTGGCGACACGGCCAGGGGAAAAACTGTTTTTT.

V usage is TRBV5-1 and J usage is TRBJ2-1; 7 nucleotides match TRBD1. The CDR3 runs to 16 residues. Germline CDR1 and CDR2: SGHRS and YFSETQ. With V trimmed by 4 bases and J by 5 bases, 12 bases remained unmatched. The CDR3 DNA reads TGCGCCAGCAGCGGATCAGCCGGGACAGCCCACAATGAGCAGTTCTTC. Translated: CASSGSAGTAHNEQFF.

This clone showed up just a few times. This chain joins TRBV6-5 and TRBJ2-7; the D gene is possibly TRBD1 (5 bases). Germline V CDR1 and CDR2: MNHEY, SVGAGI. This CDR3 has 13 residues. The V end lost 9 bases, the J end lost 3 bases, and 15 bases lay between the germline ends. CDR3 region: CASAQGVNYEQYF. The CDR3 nucleotides are TGTGCCAGTGCGCAGGGTGTTAACTACGAGCAGTACTTC.

The chain employs TRBV6-5 and TRBJ2-3, with TRBD2 matching over 13 bases. Losses at the gene ends were 7 bases for V and 9 bases for J; bases not matched to a gene: 7. The length of the CDR3 is 14 residues. Per the germline V gene, CDR1 is MNHEY and CDR2 is SVGAGI. In nucleotides, the CDR3 is TGTGCCAGCAAGGGACTAGCGGGGCCCGAAACGCAGTATTTT. Translated, it gives CASKGLAGPETQYF.

The chain joins TRBV19 to TRBJ2-3, with a weak D call TRBD2 (6 bases). Germline CDR1 is LNHDA and CDR2 is SQIVND (reference sequence). Trimming took off 3 bases at V and 5 bases at J, with 12 bases between the two ends. The CDR3 is 14 amino acids. The CDR3 bases are TGTGCCAGTAGTATGGGGGGTGGGGTAGATACGCAGTATTTT. Amino acids: CASSMGGGVDTQYF.

The chain recombines TRBV9 with TRBJ1-2; 12 bases are a match to TRBD1. Germline assignment: CDR1 SGDLS and CDR2 YYNGEE. Germline trimming cut 2 bases from V and 5 bases from J; bases unmatched to any gene: 1. The CDR3 consists of 14 residues. The CDR3 coding sequence is TGTGCCAGCAGCGTGGGACAGGGGGCATATGGCTACACCTTC. The encoded protein is CASSVGQGAYGYTF. The full variable domain, rest sourced from reference TRBV9 and TRBJ1-2, is DSGVTQTPKHLITATGQRVTLRCSPRSGDLSVYWYQQSLDQGLQFLIQYYNGEERAKGNILERFSAQQFPDLHSELNLSSLELGDSALYFCASSVGQGAYGYTFGSGTRLTVV.

The V call is TRBV10-3, the J call TRBJ2-7; 11 nucleotides align to TRBD1. Germline V gives CDR1 ENHRY, CDR2 SYGVKD. CDR3 length equals 15 residues. The junction had 1 base not matched to a gene; V was cut back by 0 bases and J by 3 bases. The CDR3 sequence is CAISESGTGGYEQYF. The CDR3 DNA follows: TGTGCCATCAGTGAGTCTGGGACAGGGGGCTACGAGCAGTACTTC.

This chain connects TRBV19 to TRBJ2-2; a possible D gene is TRBD1 (5 bases). Trimming pared 9 bases from V and 1 base from J, leaving 12 bases between. The CDR3 totals 14 residues. CDR1 and CDR2 from the germline V gene are LNHDA and SQIVND (reference sequence). The CDR3 loop reads CASFFTGNTGELFF. As DNA, the CDR3 is TGTGCCAGCTTCTTCACAGGGAACACCGGGGAGCTGTTTTTT.

The V and J genes are TRBV7-9 and TRBJ2-7; TRBD2 aligns across 7 bases. Losses at the gene ends were 7 bases for V and 2 bases for J; bases not matched to a gene: 14. CDR1 is SEHNR and CDR2 is FQNEAQ in the germline V gene (reference sequence). The CDR3 runs 16 residues. The CDR3 DNA reads as TGTGCCAGCAACCTAATTTCCTCCGGGGGGACCTACGAGCAGTACTTC. Its protein product is CASNLISSGGTYEQYF.

This chain links TRBV7-6 with TRBJ2-5, with no clear D. Looked up from germline, CDR1 is SGHVS and CDR2 is FNYEAQ. This CDR3 region has 14 residues. V dropped 1 base and J dropped 1 base, with 7 bases sitting between them. CDR3 DNA sequence: TGTGCCAGCAGCTTAGATGGCGGCCAAGAGACCCAGTACTTC. It encodes CASSLDGGQETQYF.

This clone has a handful of counts. J is TRBJ2-5 and V is TRBV7-9; 9 positions agree with TRBD2. The CDR3 has 14 amino acids. With 5 bases clipped from V and 2 bases from J, the junction kept 3 bases outside the gene matches. The germline V gene encodes CDR1 SEHNR and CDR2 FQNEAQ (reference sequence). CDR3: CASSLTSGQETQYF. Written as DNA, the CDR3 is TGTGCCAGCAGCCTGACTAGCGGACAAGAGACCCAGTACTTC.

This chain connects TRBV4-3 to TRBJ2-7, with 8 bases matching TRBD1. The CDR3 length is 15 residues. V lost 0 bases, J lost 2 bases, and 3 bases stayed unmatched. Germline V CDR1 and CDR2: LGHNA, YSLEER. CDR3: CASSQEAGGPYEQYF. CDR3 DNA: TGCGCCAGCAGCCAAGAGGCAGGGGGCCCCTACGAGCAGTACTTC.

The chain uses TRBV5-1 and TRBJ1-4, with no clear D. V lost 1 base to trimming and J lost 6 bases, with 10 bases between them. The CDR3 has 14 residues. Germline V gene sequence: CDR1 SGHRS, CDR2 YFSETQ. This CDR3 reads CASSLMGRDEKLFF. The CDR3 DNA is TGCGCCAGCAGCTTGATGGGGAGGGATGAAAAACTGTTTTTT.

V is TRBV18 and J is TRBJ1-1; maybe TRBD1 (5 bases). V was trimmed by 5 bases and J by 1 base, leaving 8 bases between them. The CDR3 loop spans 13 amino acids. CDR1 is KGHSH and CDR2 is LQKENI in the germline V gene. The CDR3 DNA is TGTGCCAGCTCAAGACAGAAGAACACTGAAGCTTTCTTT. Translated: CASSRQKNTEAFF.

This clone has ten or more counts. The gene calls are TRBV4-1 and TRBJ1-1; tentative D call: TRBD1 (5 bases). Trimming shortened V by 1 base and J by 5 bases, and 14 bases separated the two germline ends. Germline CDR1 is MGHRA and CDR2 is YSYEKL. There are 15 residues in the CDR3. CDR3 in amino acids: CASSQVPGEGTEAFF. The DNA for the CDR3 is TGCGCCAGCAGCCAAGTCCCGGGGGAAGGGACTGAAGCTTTCTTT.

There are a few counts of this clone. The chain is built from TRBV7-3 and TRBJ2-6, with 8 bases matching TRBD2. CDR3 length equals 16 residues. Germline V lookup: CDR1 SGHTA, CDR2 FQGTGA. V shed 5 bases, J shed 4 bases, and the junction held 7 bases outside the gene matches. The CDR3 here is CASSPGGSLGANVLTF. In DNA, the CDR3 is TGTGCCAGCAGCCCGGGGGGGAGCTTGGGGGCCAACGTCCTGACTTTC.

This chain links TRBV4-2 with TRBJ2-7; 7 nucleotides line up with TRBD2. Germline CDR1 LGHNA, CDR2 YNFKEQ. This CDR3 is built from 15 residues. The ends lost 1 base at V and 3 bases at J; junction bases unmatched: 6. CDR3 nucleotide sequence: TGTGCCAGCAGCCAAGTGCTAGCGGAATACTACGAGCAGTACTTC. This sequence encodes CASSQVLAEYYEQYF.